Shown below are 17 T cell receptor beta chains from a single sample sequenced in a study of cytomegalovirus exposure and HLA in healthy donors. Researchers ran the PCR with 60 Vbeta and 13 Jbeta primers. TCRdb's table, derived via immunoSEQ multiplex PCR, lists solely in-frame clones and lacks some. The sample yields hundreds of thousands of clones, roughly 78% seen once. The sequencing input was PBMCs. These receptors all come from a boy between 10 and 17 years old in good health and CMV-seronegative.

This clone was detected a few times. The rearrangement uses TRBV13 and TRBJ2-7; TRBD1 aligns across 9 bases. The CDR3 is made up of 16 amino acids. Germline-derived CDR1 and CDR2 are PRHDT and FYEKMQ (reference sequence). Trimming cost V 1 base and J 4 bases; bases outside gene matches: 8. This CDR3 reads CASSLVPGQGLYEQYF. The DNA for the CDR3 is TGTGCCAGCAGCTTAGTCCCGGGACAGGGTTTGTACGAGCAGTACTTC.

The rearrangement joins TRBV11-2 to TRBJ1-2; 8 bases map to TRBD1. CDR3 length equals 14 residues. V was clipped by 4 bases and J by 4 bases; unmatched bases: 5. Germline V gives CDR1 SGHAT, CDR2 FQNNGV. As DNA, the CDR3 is TGTGCCAGCAGCTCAACAGGGGGTACCTATGGCTACACCTTC. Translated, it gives CASSSTGGTYGYTF.

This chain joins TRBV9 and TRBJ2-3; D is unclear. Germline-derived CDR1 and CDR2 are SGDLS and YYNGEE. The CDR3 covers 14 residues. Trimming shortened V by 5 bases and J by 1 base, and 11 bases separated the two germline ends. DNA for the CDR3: TGTGCCAGCAGTCCCGTGGGCCGCACAGATACGCAGTATTTT. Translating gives CASSPVGRTDTQYF.

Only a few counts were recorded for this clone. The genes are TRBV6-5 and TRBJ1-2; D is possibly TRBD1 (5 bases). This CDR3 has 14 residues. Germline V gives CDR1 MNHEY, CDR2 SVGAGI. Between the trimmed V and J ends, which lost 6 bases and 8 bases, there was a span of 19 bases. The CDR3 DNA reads TGTGCCAGCAGCGGAGGGTCAGGGTATGAGGGCTACACCTTC. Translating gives CASSGGSGYEGYTF.

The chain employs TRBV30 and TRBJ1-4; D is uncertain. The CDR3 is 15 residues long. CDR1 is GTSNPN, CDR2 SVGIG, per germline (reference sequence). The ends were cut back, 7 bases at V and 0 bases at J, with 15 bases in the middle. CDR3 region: CASGLALTTNEKLFF. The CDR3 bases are TGTGCCTCCGGGTTGGCCTTAACAACTAATGAAAAACTGTTTTTT.

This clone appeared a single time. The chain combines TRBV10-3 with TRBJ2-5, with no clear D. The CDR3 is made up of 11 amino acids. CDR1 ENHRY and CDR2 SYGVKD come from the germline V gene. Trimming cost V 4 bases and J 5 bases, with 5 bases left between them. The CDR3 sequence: CAISARETQYF. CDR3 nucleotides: TGTGCCATCAGTGCCCGTGAGACCCAGTACTTC.

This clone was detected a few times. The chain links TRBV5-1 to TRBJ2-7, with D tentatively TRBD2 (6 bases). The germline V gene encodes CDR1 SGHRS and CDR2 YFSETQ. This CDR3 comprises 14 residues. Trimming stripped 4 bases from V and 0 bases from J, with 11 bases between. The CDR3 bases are TGCGCCAGCAGCCGGGGGATGGGCTCCTACGAGCAGTACTTC. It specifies CASSRGMGSYEQYF.

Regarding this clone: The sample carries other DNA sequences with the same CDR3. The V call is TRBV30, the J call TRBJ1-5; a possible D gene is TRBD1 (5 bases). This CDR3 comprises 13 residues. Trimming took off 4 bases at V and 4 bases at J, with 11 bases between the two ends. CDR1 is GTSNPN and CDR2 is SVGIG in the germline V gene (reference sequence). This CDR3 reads CAWTVGGNQPQHF. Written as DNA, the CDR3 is TGTGCCTGGACTGTGGGGGGGAATCAGCCCCAGCATTTT. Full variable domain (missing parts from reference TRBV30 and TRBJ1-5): SQTIHQWPATLVQPVGSPLSLECTVEGTSNPNLYWYRQAAGRGLQLLFYSVGIGQISSEVPQNLSASRPQDRQFILSSKKLLLSDSGFYLCAWTVGGNQPQHFGDGTRLSIL.

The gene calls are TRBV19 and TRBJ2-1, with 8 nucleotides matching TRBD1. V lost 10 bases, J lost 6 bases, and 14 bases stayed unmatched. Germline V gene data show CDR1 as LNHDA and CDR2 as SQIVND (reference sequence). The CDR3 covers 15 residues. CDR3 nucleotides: TGTGCCACCATCCCCCGCAGGGGGCTCATCAATGAGCAGTTCTTC. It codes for CATIPRRGLINEQFF.

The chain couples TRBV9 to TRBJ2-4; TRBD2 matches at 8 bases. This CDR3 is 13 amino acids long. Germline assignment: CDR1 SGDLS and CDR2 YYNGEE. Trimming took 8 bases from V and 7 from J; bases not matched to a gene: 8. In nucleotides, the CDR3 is TGTGCCAGTTCCTACGGGAGGGGGAACATTCAGTACTTC. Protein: CASSYGRGNIQYF.

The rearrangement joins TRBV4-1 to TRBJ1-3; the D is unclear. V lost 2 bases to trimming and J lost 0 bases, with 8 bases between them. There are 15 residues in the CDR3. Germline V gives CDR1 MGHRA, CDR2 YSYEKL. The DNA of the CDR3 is TGCGCCAGCAGCCAACCAAGGAGCTCTGGAAACACCATATATTTT. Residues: CASSQPRSSGNTIYF.

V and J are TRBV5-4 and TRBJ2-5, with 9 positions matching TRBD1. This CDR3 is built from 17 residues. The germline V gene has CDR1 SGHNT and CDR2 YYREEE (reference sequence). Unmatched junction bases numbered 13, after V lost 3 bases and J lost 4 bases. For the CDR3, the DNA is TGTGCCAGCAGCTCCCAAACCCCCGGGACAGGGTTAGAGACCCAGTACTTC. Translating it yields CASSSQTPGTGLETQYF.

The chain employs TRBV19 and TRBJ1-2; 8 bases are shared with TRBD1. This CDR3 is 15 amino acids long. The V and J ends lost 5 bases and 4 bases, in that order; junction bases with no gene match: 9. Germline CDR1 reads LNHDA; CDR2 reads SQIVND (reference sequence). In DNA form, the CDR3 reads TGTGCCAGTAGTCGACGACAGGGGTTGGGCTATGGCTACACCTTC. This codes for CASSRRQGLGYGYTF.

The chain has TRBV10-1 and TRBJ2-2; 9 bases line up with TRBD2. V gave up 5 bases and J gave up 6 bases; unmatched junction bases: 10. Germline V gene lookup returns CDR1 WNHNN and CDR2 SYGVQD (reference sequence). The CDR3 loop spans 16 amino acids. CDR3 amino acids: CASSTHSGGSPGELFF. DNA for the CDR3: TGCGCCAGCAGTACCCATAGCGGGGGATCCCCCGGGGAGCTGTTTTTT.

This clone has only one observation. The CDR3 loop reads CASSLDRGGGYTF. CDR3 sequence (DNA): TGTGCCAGCAGCTTGGACAGGGGAGGCGGCTACACCTTC. V and J are TRBV11-3 and TRBJ1-2; 9 nucleotides match TRBD1. The CDR3 has 13 amino acids. CDR1 and CDR2 (germline): SGHNT, YENEEA. J lost 8 bases, V lost 3 bases, and 4 bases had no gene match.

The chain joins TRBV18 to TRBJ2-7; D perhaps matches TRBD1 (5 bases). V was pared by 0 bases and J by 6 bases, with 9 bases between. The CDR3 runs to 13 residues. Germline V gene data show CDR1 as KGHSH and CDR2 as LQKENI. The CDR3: CASSPPWGLEQYF. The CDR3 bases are TGTGCCAGCTCACCACCCTGGGGCCTCGAGCAGTACTTC.

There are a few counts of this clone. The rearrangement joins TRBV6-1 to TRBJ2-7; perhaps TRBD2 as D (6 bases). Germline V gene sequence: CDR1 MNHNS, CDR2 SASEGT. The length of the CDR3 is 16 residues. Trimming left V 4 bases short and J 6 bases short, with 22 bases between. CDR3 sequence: CASSVFQSGAGPEQYF. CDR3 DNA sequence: TGTGCCAGCAGTGTGTTCCAGTCGGGAGCTGGTCCCGAGCAGTACTTC.